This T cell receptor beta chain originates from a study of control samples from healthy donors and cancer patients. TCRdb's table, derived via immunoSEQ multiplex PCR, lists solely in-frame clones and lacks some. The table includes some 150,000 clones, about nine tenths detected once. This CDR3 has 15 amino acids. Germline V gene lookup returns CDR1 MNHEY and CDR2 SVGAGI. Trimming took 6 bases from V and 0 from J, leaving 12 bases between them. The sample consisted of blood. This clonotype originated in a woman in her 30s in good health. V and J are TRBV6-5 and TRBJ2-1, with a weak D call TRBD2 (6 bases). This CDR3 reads CASRTGGASYNEQFF. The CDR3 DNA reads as TGTGCCAGCAGGACCGGCGGGGCCTCCTACAATGAGCAGTTCTTC.